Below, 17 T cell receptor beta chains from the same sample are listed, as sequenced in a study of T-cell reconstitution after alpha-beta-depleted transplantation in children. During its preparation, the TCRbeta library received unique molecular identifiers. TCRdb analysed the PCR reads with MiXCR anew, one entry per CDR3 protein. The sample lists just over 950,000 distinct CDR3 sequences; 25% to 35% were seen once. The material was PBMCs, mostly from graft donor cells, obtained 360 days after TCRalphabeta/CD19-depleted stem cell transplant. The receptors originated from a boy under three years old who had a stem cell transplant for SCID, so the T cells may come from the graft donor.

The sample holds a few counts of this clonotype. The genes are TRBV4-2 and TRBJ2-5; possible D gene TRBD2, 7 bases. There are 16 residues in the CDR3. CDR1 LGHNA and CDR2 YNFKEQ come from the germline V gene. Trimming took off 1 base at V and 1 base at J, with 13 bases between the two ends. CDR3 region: CASSQVQGGGQETQYF. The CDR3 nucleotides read TGTGCCAGCAGCCAAGTGCAGGGAGGGGGCCAAGAGACCCAGTACTTC.

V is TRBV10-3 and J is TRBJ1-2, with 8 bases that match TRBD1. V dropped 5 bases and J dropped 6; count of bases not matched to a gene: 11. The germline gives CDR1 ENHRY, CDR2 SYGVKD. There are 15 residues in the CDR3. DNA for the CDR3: TGTGCCATCAGTTTCGGACAGGGTCGATCGGATGGCTACACCTTC. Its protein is CAISFGQGRSDGYTF.

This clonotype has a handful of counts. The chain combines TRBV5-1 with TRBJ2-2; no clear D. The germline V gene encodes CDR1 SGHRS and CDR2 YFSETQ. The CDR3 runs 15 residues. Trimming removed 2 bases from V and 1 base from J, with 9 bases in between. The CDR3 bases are TGCGCCAGCAGCTTAAGCGCAGTGAACACCGGGGAGCTGTTTTTT. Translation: CASSLSAVNTGELFF.

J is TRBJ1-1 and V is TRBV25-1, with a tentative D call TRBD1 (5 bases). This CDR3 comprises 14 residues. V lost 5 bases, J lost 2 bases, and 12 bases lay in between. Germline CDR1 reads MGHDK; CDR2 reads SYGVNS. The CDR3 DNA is TGTGCCAGCAGTCCCGACAGCTATAACACTGAAGCTTTCTTT. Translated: CASSPDSYNTEAFF.

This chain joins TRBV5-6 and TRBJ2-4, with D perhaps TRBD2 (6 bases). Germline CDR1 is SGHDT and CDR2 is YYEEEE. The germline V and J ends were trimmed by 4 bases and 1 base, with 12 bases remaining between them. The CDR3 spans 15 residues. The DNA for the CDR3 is TGTGCCAGCAGCCCTCTAGCGTTTGCCAAAAACATTCAGTACTTC. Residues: CASSPLAFAKNIQYF.

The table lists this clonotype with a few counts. The CDR3 here is CSARDLDRPQDEQFF. The CDR3 nucleotides read TGCAGTGCTAGAGATCTGGACAGGCCCCAGGATGAGCAGTTCTTC. The V gene is TRBV20-1, the J gene TRBJ2-1, with 7 bases identical to TRBD1. The CDR3 loop spans 15 amino acids. V lost 0 bases and J lost 8; bases outside the gene matches: 10. CDR1 and CDR2 from the germline V gene are DFQATT and SNEGSKA (reference sequence).

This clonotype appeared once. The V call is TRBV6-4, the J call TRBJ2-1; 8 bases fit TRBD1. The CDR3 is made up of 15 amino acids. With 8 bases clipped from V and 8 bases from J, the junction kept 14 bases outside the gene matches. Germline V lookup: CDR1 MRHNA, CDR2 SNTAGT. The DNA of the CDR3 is TGTGCCAGCGGAGGTCGACAGGGGATAGTAGATGAGCAGTTCTTC. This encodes CASGGRQGIVDEQFF.

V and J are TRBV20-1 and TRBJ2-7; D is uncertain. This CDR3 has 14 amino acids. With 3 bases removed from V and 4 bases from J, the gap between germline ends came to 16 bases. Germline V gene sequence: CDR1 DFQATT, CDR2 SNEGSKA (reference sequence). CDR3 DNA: TGCAGTGCTAGTCCCGTCCTGGCAGCTTACGAGCAGTACTTC. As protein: CSASPVLAAYEQYF.

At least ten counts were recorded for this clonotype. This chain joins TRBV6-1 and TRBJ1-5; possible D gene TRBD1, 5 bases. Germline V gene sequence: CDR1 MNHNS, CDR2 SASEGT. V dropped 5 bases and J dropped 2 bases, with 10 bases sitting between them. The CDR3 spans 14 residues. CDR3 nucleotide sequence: TGTGCCAGCAGTCCCTCCAGGGGCAATCAGCCCCAGCATTTT. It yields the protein CASSPSRGNQPQHF.

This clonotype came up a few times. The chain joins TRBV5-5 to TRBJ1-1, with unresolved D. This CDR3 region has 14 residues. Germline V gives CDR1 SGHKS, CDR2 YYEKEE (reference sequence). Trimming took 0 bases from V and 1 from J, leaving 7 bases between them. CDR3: CASSLVRSNTEAFF. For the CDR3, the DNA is TGTGCCAGCAGCTTGGTTCGGTCGAACACTGAAGCTTTCTTT.

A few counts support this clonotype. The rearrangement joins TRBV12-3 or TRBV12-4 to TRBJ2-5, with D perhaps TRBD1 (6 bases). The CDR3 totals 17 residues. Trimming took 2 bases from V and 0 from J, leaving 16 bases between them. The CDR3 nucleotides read TGTGCCAGCAGTTTATTTTCGGGGACAAGGGACCAAGAGACCCAGTACTTC. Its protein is CASSLFSGTRDQETQYF.

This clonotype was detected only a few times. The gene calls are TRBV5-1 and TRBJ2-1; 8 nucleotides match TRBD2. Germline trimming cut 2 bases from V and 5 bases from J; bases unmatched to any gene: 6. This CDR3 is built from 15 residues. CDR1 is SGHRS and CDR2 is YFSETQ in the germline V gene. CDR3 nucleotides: TGCGCCAGCAGCTTTGTAGCGGGGCCCAACAATGAGCAGTTCTTC. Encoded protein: CASSFVAGPNNEQFF.

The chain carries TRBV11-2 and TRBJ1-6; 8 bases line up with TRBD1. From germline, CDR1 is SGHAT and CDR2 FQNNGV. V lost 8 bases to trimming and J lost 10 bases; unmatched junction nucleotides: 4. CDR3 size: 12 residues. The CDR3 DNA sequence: TGTGCCAGCCGGACAGGGCAATCACCCCTCCACTTT. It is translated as CASRTGQSPLHF.

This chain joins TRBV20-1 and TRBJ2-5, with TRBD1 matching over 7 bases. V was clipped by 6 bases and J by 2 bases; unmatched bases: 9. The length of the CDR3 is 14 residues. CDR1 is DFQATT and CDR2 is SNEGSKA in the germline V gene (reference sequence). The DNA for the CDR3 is TGCAGTGCCCCGTCGACAGGGTCGCAAGAGACCCAGTACTTC. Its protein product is CSAPSTGSQETQYF.

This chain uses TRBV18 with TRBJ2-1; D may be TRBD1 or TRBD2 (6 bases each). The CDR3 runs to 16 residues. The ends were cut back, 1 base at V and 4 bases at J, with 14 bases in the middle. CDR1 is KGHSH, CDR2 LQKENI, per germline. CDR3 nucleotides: TGTGCCAGCTCACCACTTGGAGGGGGGCGGTACAATGAGCAGTTCTTC. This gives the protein CASSPLGGGRYNEQFF. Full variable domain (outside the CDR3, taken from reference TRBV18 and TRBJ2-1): NAGVMQNPRHLVRRRGQEARLRCSPMKGHSHVYWYRQLPEEGLKFMVYLQKENIIDESGMPKERFSAEFPKEGPSILRIQQVVRGDSAAYFCASSPLGGGRYNEQFFGPGTRLTVL.

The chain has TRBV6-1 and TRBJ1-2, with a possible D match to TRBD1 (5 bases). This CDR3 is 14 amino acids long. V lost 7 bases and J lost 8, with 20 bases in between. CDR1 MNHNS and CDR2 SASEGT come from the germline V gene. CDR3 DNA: TGTGCCAGCAAAGTAAGGGGCAGGGACGGCGGCTACACCTTC. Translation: CASKVRGRDGGYTF.

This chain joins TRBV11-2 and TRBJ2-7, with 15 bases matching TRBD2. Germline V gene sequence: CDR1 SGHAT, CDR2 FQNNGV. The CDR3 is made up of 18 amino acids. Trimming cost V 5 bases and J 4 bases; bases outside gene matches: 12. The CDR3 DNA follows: TGTGCCAGCAGCCCTATGCGTCAGGGACTAGCGGGGGGTTACGAGCAGTACTTC. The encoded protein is CASSPMRQGLAGGYEQYF.